This T cell receptor (beta chain) stems from a study of T cell responses to AZD1222 COVID-19 vaccine. The germline V and J ends were trimmed by 5 bases and 5 bases, with 10 bases remaining between them. The CDR3 runs 13 residues. Germline V gives CDR1 SGHTA, CDR2 FQGNSA. Points from the study as a whole: Repertoires were obtained only post-peak T cell response. Baseline seropositivity occurred in only a handful of AZD1222 recipients. Among the donors, most were white British and more were female, and clonal diversity was possibly underestimated.

Sequencing was performed with immunoSEQ multiplex PCR; in TCRdb, only in-frame clones are kept and a portion is missing. The repertoire holds some 79,000 clones, with 80% as singletons. This clone was found many times. The antigen remains unidentified. Other DNA variants within this sample encode the same CDR3. Pooled in the analysis were second doses at about 4 or about 12 weeks. The rearrangement links TRBV7-2 to TRBJ1-5; D is unclear. Source: peripheral blood, taken 28 days after the second AZD1222 dose. The TCR was taken from an adult who received the AZD1222 COVID-19 vaccine. CDR3 protein: CASSPQADQPQHF. The CDR3 nucleotides are TGTGCCAGCAGCCCCCAGGCAGATCAGCCCCAGCATTTT.